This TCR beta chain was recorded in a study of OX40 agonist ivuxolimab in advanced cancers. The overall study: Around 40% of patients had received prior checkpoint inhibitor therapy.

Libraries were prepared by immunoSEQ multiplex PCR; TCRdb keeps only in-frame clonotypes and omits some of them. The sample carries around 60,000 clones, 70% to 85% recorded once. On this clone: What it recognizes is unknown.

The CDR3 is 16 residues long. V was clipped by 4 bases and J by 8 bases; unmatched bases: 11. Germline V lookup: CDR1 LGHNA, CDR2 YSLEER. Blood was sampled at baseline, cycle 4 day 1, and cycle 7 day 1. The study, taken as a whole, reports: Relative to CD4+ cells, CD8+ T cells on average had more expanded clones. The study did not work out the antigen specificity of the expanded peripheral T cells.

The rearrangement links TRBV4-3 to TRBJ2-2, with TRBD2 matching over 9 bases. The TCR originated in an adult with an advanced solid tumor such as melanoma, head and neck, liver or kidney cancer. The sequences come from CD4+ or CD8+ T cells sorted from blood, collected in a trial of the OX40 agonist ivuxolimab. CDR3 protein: CASSPLPSGEVGELFF. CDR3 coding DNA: TGCGCCAGCAGCCCACTTCCTAGCGGGGAAGTTGGGGAGCTGTTTTTT.